The source of this T cell receptor beta chain is a study of T cell responses to AZD1222 COVID-19 vaccine. Investigators merged groups given second doses at roughly 4 or roughly 12 weeks. The data were produced by immunoSEQ multiplex PCR, yet TCRdb's version contains in-frame clones alone and is incomplete. The profile shows over 110,000 clones, roughly 93% of them singletons. The study, taken as a whole, reports: Nearly half of spike-specific TCRs reportedly go after variant regions that carry no mutations. Donors in the cohort were predominantly white British and more often female, and clonal diversity was possibly underestimated. Repertoires were obtained solely post-peak T cell response.

A single count supports this clone. Its antigen is not identified. The CDR3 runs to 14 residues. The J segment lost 2 bases and the V segment lost 4 bases, leaving 4 bases of the junction unmatched. Per germline, CDR1 KGHSH and CDR2 LQKENI. The sequence derives from an adult who received the AZD1222 COVID-19 vaccine. The V call is TRBV18, the J call TRBJ2-7; 8 nucleotides line up with TRBD2. The sequencing here drew on peripheral blood, taken 28 days after the second AZD1222 dose. The CDR3 loop is CASSLNSGAYEQYF. The CDR3 region has the DNA TGTGCCAGCTCACTTAATAGCGGGGCCTACGAGCAGTACTTC.